These 26 T cell receptor beta chains came from one sample sequenced in a study of circulating and synovial CD4+ cells in juvenile arthritis. Libraries were prepared by immunoSEQ multiplex PCR; TCRdb keeps only in-frame clonotypes and omits some of them. The sample records tens of thousands of clones, about 95% being singletons. Sample: CD4+ T cells from blood. The receptors were gathered from a human donor with juvenile idiopathic arthritis.

The chain carries TRBV19 and TRBJ1-2; possible D gene TRBD1, 6 bases. CDR1 and CDR2 (germline): LNHDA, SQIVND (reference sequence). The CDR3 extends over 13 amino acids. Trimming took off 6 bases at V and 8 bases at J, with 16 bases between the two ends. The DNA for the CDR3 is TGTGCCAGTAGGAACAGGGTGATGACAGGCTACACCTTC. Amino acid sequence: CASRNRVMTGYTF.

The CDR3 DNA reads TGTGCCAGCAGTTTATATAGAGGGGGACAGGGAACCTCTGGGGCCAACGTCCTGACTTTC. This codes for CASSLYRGGQGTSGANVLTF. The chain links TRBV28 to TRBJ2-6; 9 positions match TRBD1. Unmatched junction bases numbered 10, after V lost 1 base and J lost 0 bases. CDR3 size: 20 residues. Germline loops: CDR1 MDHEN, CDR2 SYDVKM.

The chain carries TRBV7-6 and TRBJ1-2; D is unresolved. The germline gives CDR1 SGHVS, CDR2 FNYEAQ. V was shortened by 2 bases and J by 4 bases, with 14 bases between the two germline ends. The CDR3 is 15 amino acids. The CDR3 DNA reads as TGTGCCAGCAGCTTACTTGGCGAGACTCCCTATGGCTACACCTTC. Translating gives CASSLLGETPYGYTF.

The chain carries TRBV7-9 and TRBJ1-5; TRBD1 aligns across 9 bases. With 3 bases clipped from V and 4 bases from J, the junction kept 7 bases outside the gene matches. The CDR3 totals 16 residues. Germline V CDR1 and CDR2: SEHNR, FQNEAQ (reference sequence). Written as DNA, the CDR3 is TGTGCCAGCAGCTTTCCGGGACAGGGCCGTAATCAGCCCCAGCATTTT. The encoded protein is CASSFPGQGRNQPQHF. Combining the CDR3 with reference TRBV7-9 and TRBJ1-5 gives the whole variable domain DTGVSQNPRHKITKRGQNVTFRCDPISEHNRLYWYRQTLGQGPEFLTYFQNEAQLEKSRLLSDRFSAERPKGSFSTLEIQRTEQGDSAMYLCASSFPGQGRNQPQHFGDGTRLSIL.

The chain employs TRBV25-1 and TRBJ1-1; D is possibly TRBD1 (6 bases). This CDR3 contains 14 residues. V lost 3 bases and J lost 5, with 13 bases in between. Germline CDR1 is MGHDK and CDR2 is SYGVNS. The CDR3 DNA reads as TGTGCCAGCAGTGATACAGGGCGGGGGACTGAAGCTTTCTTT. The encoded protein is CASSDTGRGTEAFF.

This clone was counted once. The J gene is TRBJ2-1, the V gene TRBV30; 10 bases are shared with TRBD2. This CDR3 has 15 residues. J lost 6 bases, V lost 3 bases, and 8 bases had no gene match. Germline V gene data show CDR1 as GTSNPN and CDR2 as SVGIG (reference sequence). In nucleotides, the CDR3 is TGTGCCTGGAGGGGGGCTAGCGGGGGATTCAATGAGCAGTTCTTC. Residues: CAWRGASGGFNEQFF.

Of note for this clone: Mismatch with germline at one junction end may stem from a read error. The rearrangement joins TRBV20-1 to TRBJ2-1; a weak D match, TRBD2 (5 bases). There are 11 residues in the CDR3. Germline V lookup: CDR1 DFQATT, CDR2 SNEGSKA (reference sequence). The chain's CDR3 is CSARARASLVF. CDR3 coding DNA: TGCAGTGCTAGAGCGAGGGCTAGCCTGGTCTTC.

The chain links TRBV27 to TRBJ2-3, with 9 bases matching TRBD1. CDR3 length equals 16 residues. After removal of 5 bases from V and 1 base from J, the junction contained 7 bases not matched to a gene. Germline V lookup: CDR1 MNHEY, CDR2 SMNVEV (reference sequence). The CDR3 protein is CASSRRTGEGTDTQYF. CDR3 nucleotides: TGTGCCAGCAGTCGACGGACAGGGGAAGGCACAGATACGCAGTATTTT.

J is TRBJ2-7 and V is TRBV2, with TRBD2 matching 12 bases. Trimming at V came to 3 bases and at J to 1 base, leaving 4 bases not matched to a gene. Germline V gene lookup returns CDR1 SNHLY and CDR2 FYNNEI. The CDR3 contains 16 residues. CDR3 in DNA: TGTGCCAGCAGTGACGTACTAGCGGGGGGTTCCTACGAGCAGTACTTC. It translates to CASSDVLAGGSYEQYF.

The chain couples TRBV30 to TRBJ2-7, with 7 bases fitting TRBD2. This CDR3 contains 13 residues. The V and J ends lost 5 bases and 3 bases, in that order; junction bases with no gene match: 7. Germline CDR1 GTSNPN, CDR2 SVGIG (reference sequence). The CDR3 coding sequence is TGTGCCTGGCGGCGGGGGACGATCTACGAGCAGTACTTC. This translates into CAWRRGTIYEQYF. The full variable domain, in which reference TRBV30 and TRBJ2-7 provide the parts outside the CDR3, is SQTIHQWPATLVQPVGSPLSLECTVEGTSNPNLYWYRQAAGRGLQLLFYSVGIGQISSEVPQNLSASRPQDRQFILSSKKLLLSDSGFYLCAWRRGTIYEQYFGPGTRLTVT.

V usage is TRBV6-5 and J usage is TRBJ1-1, with unresolved D. This CDR3 is 14 amino acids long. CDR1 is MNHEY and CDR2 is SVGAGI in the germline V gene. V lost 5 bases, J lost 1 base, and 11 bases lay in between. The CDR3 DNA reads as TGTGCCAGCAGTCCCAGGCCTACGAACACTGAAGCTTTCTTT. It is translated as CASSPRPTNTEAFF.

V is TRBV7-2 and J is TRBJ2-7, with D perhaps TRBD2 (6 bases). CDR1 SGHTA and CDR2 FQGNSA come from the germline V gene. CDR3 length equals 15 residues. V was cut by 5 bases and J by 3 bases, with 17 bases left in between. The CDR3 coding sequence is TGTGCCAGCAGCCACCGAGCGGGCCGCGACTACGAGCAGTACTTC. Amino acid sequence: CASSHRAGRDYEQYF.

This chain joins TRBV18 and TRBJ1-1, with a weak D call TRBD1 (5 bases). The CDR3 contains 13 residues. Trimming took 10 bases from V and 3 from J, leaving 15 bases between them. CDR1 is KGHSH, CDR2 LQKENI, per germline. CDR3 residues: CATYFSRDTEAFF. CDR3 DNA: TGTGCCACCTACTTCTCCAGGGACACTGAAGCTTTCTTT.

The V gene is TRBV7-2, the J gene TRBJ2-3; 8 bases fit TRBD2. V was pared by 1 base and J by 1 base, with 4 bases of the junction left unmatched. The CDR3 sequence is 16 residues long. CDR1 and CDR2 from the germline V gene are SGHTA and FQGNSA. The CDR3: CASSLDPAGGTDTQYF. The CDR3 bases are TGTGCCAGCAGCTTAGATCCAGCGGGAGGCACAGATACGCAGTATTTT.

The chain recombines TRBV7-9 with TRBJ2-5; D remains ambiguous. Germline loops: CDR1 SEHNR, CDR2 FQNEAQ (reference sequence). Trimming took 3 bases from V and 5 from J, leaving 7 bases between them. This CDR3 region has 12 residues. The CDR3 DNA is TGTGCCAGCAGCTTCCCCTCCGAGACCCAGTACTTC. This translates into CASSFPSETQYF.

This chain joins TRBV2 and TRBJ1-5; D uncertain. Germline V gives CDR1 SNHLY, CDR2 FYNNEI. The V end lost 4 bases, the J end lost 1 base, and 5 bases lay between the germline ends. The CDR3 totals 13 residues. The CDR3 DNA reads as TGTGCCAGCAGTGTGAGGAGCAATCAGCCCCAGCATTTT. This translates into CASSVRSNQPQHF.

The rearrangement links TRBV2 to TRBJ2-7, with 7 positions matching TRBD2. CDR3 length equals 13 residues. The germline gives CDR1 SNHLY, CDR2 FYNNEI. Trimming took 6 bases from V and 2 from J; bases not matched to a gene: 4. The CDR3 bases are TGTGCCAGCAGCGAGCGGGGTACCTACGAGCAGTACTTC. This codes for CASSERGTYEQYF.

This clone was detected only once. V and J are TRBV6-5 and TRBJ1-2; 8 bases line up with TRBD1. The V gene's germline CDR1 is MNHEY and CDR2 SVGAGI. The CDR3 sequence is 12 residues long. The trim removed 5 bases at V and 8 bases at J, leaving 4 bases unmatched. This CDR3 reads CASSRTGTGYTF. Here the CDR3 DNA reads TGTGCCAGCAGTCGGACAGGGACGGGCTACACCTTC.

This chain uses TRBV28 with TRBJ1-6, with D possibly matching TRBD1 (5 bases). CDR3 size: 15 residues. V was trimmed by 5 bases and J by 7 bases, leaving 15 bases between them. In germline, CDR1 is MDHEN, CDR2 SYDVKM. CDR3 DNA sequence: TGTGCCAGCAGTAGATACCCGGGACTGAATTCACCCCTCCACTTT. Translation: CASSRYPGLNSPLHF.

The chain is built from TRBV6-1 and TRBJ2-5; the match to TRBD1 covers 9 bases. The CDR3 loop spans 15 amino acids. Unmatched junction bases numbered 11, after V lost 3 bases and J lost 9 bases. Germline V CDR1 and CDR2: MNHNS, SASEGT. The CDR3 loop reads CASSDPGTGKRAQYF. CDR3 sequence (DNA): TGTGCCAGCAGTGACCCAGGGACAGGGAAGAGGGCCCAGTACTTC.

This clone was found once. The V gene is TRBV9, the J gene TRBJ1-2; 7 bases map to TRBD1. V trimming: 4 bases; J trimming: 6 bases; junction bases outside the gene matches: 15. Germline V lookup: CDR1 SGDLS, CDR2 YYNGEE. There are 16 residues in the CDR3. The CDR3 protein is CASSTRMGATGNGYTF. The CDR3, as DNA: TGTGCCAGCAGCACTAGGATGGGGGCGACAGGGAATGGCTACACCTTC.

The chain combines TRBV5-6 with TRBJ2-3; TRBD2 aligns across 14 bases. Germline lookup yields CDR1 SGHDT and CDR2 YYEEEE. Unmatched junction bases numbered 8, after V lost 3 bases and J lost 5 bases. The CDR3 runs 17 residues. The CDR3 nucleotides read TGTGCCAGCAGCTCTCTTAAGACTAGCGGGGGGGGAGATACGCAGTATTTT. This translates into CASSSLKTSGGGDTQYF.

This clone showed up just once. CDR3 bases: TGTGCCAGCAGTTTGGCCGGGGGTAATCAGCCCCAGCATTTT. Its protein product is CASSLAGGNQPQHF. This sequence joins TRBV28 and TRBJ1-5; maybe TRBD1 (5 bases). The CDR3 totals 14 residues. Trimming cost V 3 bases and J 4 bases, with 10 bases left between them. Germline V gene data show CDR1 as MDHEN and CDR2 as SYDVKM.

V usage is TRBV28 and J usage is TRBJ2-1; the match to TRBD2 covers 12 bases. The CDR3 length is 15 residues. In germline, CDR1 is MDHEN, CDR2 SYDVKM. Trimming cost V 5 bases and J 9 bases; bases outside gene matches: 8. The CDR3 sequence: CASSPDGLAGTEQFF. CDR3 sequence (DNA): TGTGCCAGCAGTCCAGACGGACTAGCGGGAACTGAGCAGTTCTTC.

In this sample, this clone turned up a few times. This chain joins TRBV28 and TRBJ1-4, with TRBD1 matching over 7 bases. Germline CDR1 MDHEN, CDR2 SYDVKM. Trimming cost V 2 bases and J 14 bases; bases outside gene matches: 11. This CDR3 region has 14 residues. CDR3 residues: CASSLHARTGGLFF. CDR3 nucleotides: TGTGCCAGCAGTTTACATGCCCGGACAGGCGGGCTGTTTTTT.

Here the CDR3 reads CASSSAQGSNTEAFF. The CDR3 bases are TGCGCCAGCAGCTCAGCGCAGGGGTCCAACACTGAAGCTTTCTTT. The chain uses TRBV5-1 and TRBJ1-1; D might be TRBD1 (6 bases). The V gene's germline CDR1 is SGHRS and CDR2 YFSETQ. The V gene lost 3 bases and the J gene lost 2 bases, with 14 bases spanning the gap. The CDR3 consists of 15 residues.